One and the same sample provided the 5 T cell receptor beta chains below, sequenced in a study of blood T cell repertoires in COVID-19. Measured with immunoSEQ multiplex PCR; TCRdb has only the in-frame clones, and not every one. This sample has some 260,000 clones, with roughly 86% found just once. The sequencing input was peripheral blood. The receptor set was obtained from a young woman with acute or convalescent COVID-19.

On this clone: An end of the junction does not agree with germline; a read error may underlie this. The chain joins TRBV7-9 to TRBJ1-1; D gene unclear. This CDR3 contains 14 residues. Per the germline V gene, CDR1 is SEHNR and CDR2 is FQNEAQ (reference sequence). CDR3 nucleotide sequence: TGTGCCAGCAGCCTAGCCCCGGGGAACACTGAAGCTTTCTTT. It encodes CASSLAPGNTEAFF. The complete variable domain, with remaining parts taken from reference TRBV7-9 and TRBJ1-1, reads DTGVSQNPRHKITKRGQNVTFRCDPISEHNRLYWYRQTLGQGPEFLTYFQNEAQLEKSRLLSDRFSAERPKGSFSTLEIQRTEQGDSAMYLCASSLAPGNTEAFFGQGTRLTVV.

The chain joins TRBV15 to TRBJ2-5, with 10 positions matching TRBD1. The length of the CDR3 is 16 residues. Germline CDR1 reads LNHNV; CDR2 reads YYDKDF (reference sequence). J lost 4 bases, V lost 2 bases, and 7 bases had no gene match. The CDR3 region is CATSRPSRDRGETQYF. The CDR3 coding sequence is TGTGCCACCAGCAGACCGTCCCGGGACAGGGGAGAGACCCAGTACTTC.

This chain connects TRBV6-2 or TRBV6-3 to TRBJ1-1; the match to TRBD1 covers 7 bases. Germline loops: CDR1 MNHEY, CDR2 SVGEGT. This CDR3 comprises 17 residues. V dropped 5 bases and J dropped 0; count of bases not matched to a gene: 12. CDR3 bases: TGTGCCAGCAGTGACCCACGGACAGGCATAATGAACACTGAAGCTTTCTTT. Encoded protein: CASSDPRTGIMNTEAFF.

CDR3 in DNA: TGTGCCAGTAGTATAGAAGGCCCCCGGGACAATGAGCAGTTCTTC. Encoded protein: CASSIEGPRDNEQFF. This rearrangement joins TRBV19 to TRBJ2-1; D not certain. Germline assignment: CDR1 LNHDA and CDR2 SQIVND (reference sequence). Trimming took 0 bases from V and 5 from J, leaving 11 bases between them. The CDR3 sequence is 15 residues long.

This sequence joins TRBV6-2 or TRBV6-3 and TRBJ2-2; 7 bases match TRBD1. The germline CDR1 and CDR2 sequences are MNHEY and SVGEGT. CDR3 length: 14 amino acids. The V segment lost 5 bases and the J segment 6 bases; nucleotides outside the gene matches: 6. Here the CDR3 DNA reads TGTGCCAGCAGTAACCAGGACAGGCCCGGGGAGCTGTTTTTT. It encodes CASSNQDRPGELFF.